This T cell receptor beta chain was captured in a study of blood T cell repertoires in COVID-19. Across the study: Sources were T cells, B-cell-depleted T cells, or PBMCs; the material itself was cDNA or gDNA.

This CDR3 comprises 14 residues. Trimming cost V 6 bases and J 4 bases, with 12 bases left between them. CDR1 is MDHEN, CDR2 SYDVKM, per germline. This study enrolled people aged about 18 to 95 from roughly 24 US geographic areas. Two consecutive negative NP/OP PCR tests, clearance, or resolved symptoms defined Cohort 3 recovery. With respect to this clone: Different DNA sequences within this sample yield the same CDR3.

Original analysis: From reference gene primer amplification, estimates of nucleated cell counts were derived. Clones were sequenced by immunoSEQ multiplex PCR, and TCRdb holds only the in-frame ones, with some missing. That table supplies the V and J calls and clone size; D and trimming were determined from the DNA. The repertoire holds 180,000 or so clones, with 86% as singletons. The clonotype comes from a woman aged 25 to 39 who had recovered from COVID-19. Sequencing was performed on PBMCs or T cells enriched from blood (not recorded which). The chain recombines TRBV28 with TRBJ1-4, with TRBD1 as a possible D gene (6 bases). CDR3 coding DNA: TGTGCCAGCAGGCCAAGGGGGGGTAATGAAAAACTGTTTTTT. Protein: CASRPRGGNEKLFF.